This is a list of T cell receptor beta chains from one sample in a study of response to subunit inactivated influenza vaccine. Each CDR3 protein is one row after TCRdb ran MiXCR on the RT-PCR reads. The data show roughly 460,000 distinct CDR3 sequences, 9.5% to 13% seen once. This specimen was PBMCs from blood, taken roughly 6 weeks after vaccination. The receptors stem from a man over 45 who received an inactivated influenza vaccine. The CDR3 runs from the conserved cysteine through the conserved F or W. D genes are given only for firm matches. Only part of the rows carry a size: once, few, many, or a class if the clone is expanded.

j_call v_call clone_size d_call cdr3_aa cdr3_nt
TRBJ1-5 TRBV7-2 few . CASSANAGTTTGPQHF TGTGCCAGCAGCGCAAACGCGGGGACAACTACGGGGCCCCAGCATTTT
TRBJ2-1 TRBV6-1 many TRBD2 CASSPTSGLADNEQFF TGTGCCAGCAGTCCAACCTCGGGACTAGCAGACAATGAGCAGTTCTTC
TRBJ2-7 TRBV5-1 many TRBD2 CASHESGSRSEQYF TGCGCCAGCCATGAAAGCGGGAGTCGGTCCGAGCAGTACTTC
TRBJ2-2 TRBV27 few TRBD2 CASSQEVGAGGTGELFF TGTGCCAGCAGTCAAGAGGTGGGGGCGGGGGGCACCGGGGAGCTGTTTTTT
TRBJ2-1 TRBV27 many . CASSFRLGNNEQFF TGTGCCAGCAGTTTCCGCCTAGGTAACAATGAGCAGTTCTTC
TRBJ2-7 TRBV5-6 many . CASSHLEWGSSYEQYF TGTGCCAGCAGCCACCTTGAGTGGGGGAGCTCCTACGAGCAGTACTTC
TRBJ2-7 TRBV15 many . CATRDGSSYEQYF TGTGCCACCAGAGACGGGAGCTCCTACGAGCAGTACTTC
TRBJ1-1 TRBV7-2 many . CASSLAGQGQAEAFF TGTGCCAGCAGCTTAGCGGGTCAGGGTCAAGCTGAAGCTTTCTTT
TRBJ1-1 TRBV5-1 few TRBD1 CASSATGVNTEAFF TGCGCCAGCAGCGCGACAGGGGTGAACACTGAAGCTTTCTTT
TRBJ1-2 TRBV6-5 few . CATAGFNYGYTF TGTGCCACGGCTGGCTTCAACTATGGCTACACCTTC
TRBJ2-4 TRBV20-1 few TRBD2 CSARESGRSNIQYF TGCAGTGCTAGAGAGAGCGGGAGGTCCAACATTCAGTACTTC
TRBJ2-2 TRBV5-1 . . CASSLGRPDTGELFF TGCGCCAGCAGCTTGGGGAGACCCGACACCGGGGAGCTGTTTTTT
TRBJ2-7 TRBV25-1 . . CASSEWKGRDEQYF TGTGCCAGCAGTGAATGGAAGGGTAGAGACGAGCAGTACTTC
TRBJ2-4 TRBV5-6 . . CASSLYGVEYF TGTGCCAGCAGCTTGTATGGCGTGGAGTACTTC
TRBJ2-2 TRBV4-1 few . CASSQRDTPNTGELFF TGCGCCAGCAGCCAGAGAGACACCCCGAACACCGGGGAGCTGTTTTTT
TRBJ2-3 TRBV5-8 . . CASSADYTDTQYF TGTGCCAGCAGCGCGGACTATACAGATACGCAGTATTTT
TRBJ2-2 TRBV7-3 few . CASSLGGLTGELFF TGTGCCAGCAGCTTAGGCGGACTCACCGGGGAGCTGTTTTTT
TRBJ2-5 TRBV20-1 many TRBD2 CSPLSGGGGAETQYF TGCAGCCCTCTTTCCGGGGGCGGGGGGGCGGAGACCCAGTACTTC
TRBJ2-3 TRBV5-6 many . CASSWGRGTDTQYF TGTGCCAGCAGCTGGGGTCGGGGGACAGATACGCAGTATTTT
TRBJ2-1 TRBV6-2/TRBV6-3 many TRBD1 CASSYTSGTGSFEQFF TGTGCCAGCAGTTACACAAGCGGGACAGGGTCTTTTGAGCAGTTCTTC
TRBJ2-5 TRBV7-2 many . CASSPSNQETQYF TGTGCCAGCAGCCCGAGTAACCAAGAGACCCAGTACTTC
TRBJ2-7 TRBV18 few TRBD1 CASSPRGGTGGAYEQYF TGTGCCAGCTCACCCCGGGGAGGGACAGGGGGAGCCTACGAGCAGTACTTC
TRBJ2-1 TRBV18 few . CASSPPVSPDNEQFF TGTGCCAGCTCACCCCCGGTATCTCCGGACAATGAGCAGTTCTTC
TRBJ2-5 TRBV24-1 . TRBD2 CATSDRLAGQETQYF TGTGCCACCAGTGATCGACTAGCGGGACAAGAGACCCAGTACTTC
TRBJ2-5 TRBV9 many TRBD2 CASSVSGRQETQYF TGTGCCAGCAGCGTTAGCGGGAGGCAAGAGACCCAGTACTTC
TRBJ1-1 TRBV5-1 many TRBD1 CASSASSTGVTEAFF TGCGCCAGCAGCGCATCCTCGACAGGGGTCACTGAAGCTTTCTTT
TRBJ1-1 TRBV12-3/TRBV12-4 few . CASINSFGRGHTEAFF TGTGCCAGCATTAACTCGTTCGGGAGGGGTCACACTGAAGCTTTCTTT
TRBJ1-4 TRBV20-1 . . CSARPSDRGKLFF TGCAGTGCTAGACCTAGCGACAGAGGCAAACTGTTTTTT
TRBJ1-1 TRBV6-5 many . CASSLSGTTEAFF TGTGCCAGCAGTTTATCGGGGACTACTGAAGCTTTCTTT
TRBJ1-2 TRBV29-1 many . CSVGVGSNYGYTF TGCAGCGTTGGGGTCGGATCTAACTATGGCTACACCTTC
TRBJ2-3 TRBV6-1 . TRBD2 CAVRREGTDTQYF TGTGCCGTACGGCGGGAGGGCACAGATACGCAGTATTTT
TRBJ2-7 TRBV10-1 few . CASSERDEQYF TGCGCCAGCAGTGAAAGGGACGAGCAGTACTTC
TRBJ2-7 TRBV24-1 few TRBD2 CATSDFVITSGPYEQYF TGTGCCACCAGTGATTTTGTTATAACTAGCGGTCCCTACGAGCAGTACTTC
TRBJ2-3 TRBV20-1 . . CSARGLVTDTQYF TGCAGTGCTAGAGGCCTAGTCACAGATACGCAGTATTTT
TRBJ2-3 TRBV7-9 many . CASSPQGDTQYF TGTGCCAGCAGCCCACAGGGTGATACGCAGTATTTT
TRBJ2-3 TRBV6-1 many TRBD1 CASRDKPGQGRNTQYF TGTGCCAGCAGGGACAAACCGGGACAGGGGAGGAATACGCAGTATTTT
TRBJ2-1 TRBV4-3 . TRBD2 CASSREPGLAGAGYNEQFF TGCGCCAGCAGCCGCGAGCCGGGACTAGCGGGAGCCGGCTACAATGAGCAGTTCTTC
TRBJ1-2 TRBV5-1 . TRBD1 CASSSLTGEYGYTF TGCGCCAGCAGCTCGTTGACAGGGGAATATGGCTACACCTTC
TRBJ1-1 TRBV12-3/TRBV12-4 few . CASSLVPGGEAFF TGTGCCAGCAGTTTAGTTCCGGGGGGTGAAGCTTTCTTT
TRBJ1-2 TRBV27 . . CASSSRDIGYTF TGTGCCAGCAGTTCCCGGGACATTGGCTACACCTTC
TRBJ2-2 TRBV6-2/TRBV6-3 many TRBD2 CASSYSRLAGVFNTGELFF TGTGCCAGCAGTTACTCGAGACTAGCGGGAGTGTTTAACACCGGGGAGCTGTTTTTT
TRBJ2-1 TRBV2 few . CASSYDFPSYNEQFF TGTGCCAGCAGTTATGACTTTCCCTCCTACAATGAGCAGTTCTTC